This TCR beta chain comes out of a study of siplizumab effects on memory and regulatory T cells. General study points: The study found naive T cells seemingly more diverse than memory cells and seemingly major alloresponse contributors.

CDR3 length equals 13 residues. After removal of 7 bases from V and 4 bases from J, the junction contained 3 bases not matched to a gene. CDR1 MNHNS and CDR2 SASEGT come from the germline V gene. The assay looked at approximately 10^5 TCR templates in each sample. Only in-frame clones appear in the TCRdb table, and some are missing; sequencing was by immunoSEQ multiplex PCR. The repertoire holds around 110,000 clones, approximately 94% seen once, with around 1.7% in the top ten. For this clone: Its antigen is not known.

The clonotype was recovered from a human donor in good health. Sequencing was carried out using non-Treg CD4+ T cells sorted from blood. This rearrangement joins TRBV6-1 to TRBJ1-5; 8 positions match TRBD1. CDR3 nucleotides: TGTGCCAGCACTTGGACAGGGAATCAGCCCCAGCATTTT. This translates into CASTWTGNQPQHF.